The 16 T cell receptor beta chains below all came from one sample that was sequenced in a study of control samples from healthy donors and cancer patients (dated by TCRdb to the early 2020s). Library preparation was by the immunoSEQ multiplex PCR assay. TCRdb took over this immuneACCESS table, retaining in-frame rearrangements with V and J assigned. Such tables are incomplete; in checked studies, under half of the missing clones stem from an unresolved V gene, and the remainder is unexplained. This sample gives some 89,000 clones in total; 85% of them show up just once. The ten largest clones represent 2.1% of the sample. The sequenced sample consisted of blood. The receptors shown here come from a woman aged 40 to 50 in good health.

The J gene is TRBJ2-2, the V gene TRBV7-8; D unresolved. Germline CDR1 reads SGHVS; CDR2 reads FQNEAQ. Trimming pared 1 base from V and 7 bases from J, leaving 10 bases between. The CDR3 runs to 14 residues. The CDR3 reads CASSLVQSGGELFF. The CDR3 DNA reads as TGTGCCAGCAGCTTAGTACAGTCAGGCGGGGAGCTGTTTTTT.

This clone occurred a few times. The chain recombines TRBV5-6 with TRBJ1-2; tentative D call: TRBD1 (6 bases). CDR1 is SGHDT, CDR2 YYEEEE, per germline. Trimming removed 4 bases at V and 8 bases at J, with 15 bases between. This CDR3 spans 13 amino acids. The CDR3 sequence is CASSLRGEPGYTF. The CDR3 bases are TGTGCCAGCAGCCTAAGGGGGGAACCGGGCTACACCTTC.

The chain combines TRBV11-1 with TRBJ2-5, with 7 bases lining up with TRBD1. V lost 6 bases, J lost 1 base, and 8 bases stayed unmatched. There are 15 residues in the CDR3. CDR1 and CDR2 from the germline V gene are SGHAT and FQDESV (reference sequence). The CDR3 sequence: CASRIGTAFQETQYF. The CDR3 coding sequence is TGTGCCAGCAGGATCGGGACAGCGTTCCAAGAGACCCAGTACTTC.

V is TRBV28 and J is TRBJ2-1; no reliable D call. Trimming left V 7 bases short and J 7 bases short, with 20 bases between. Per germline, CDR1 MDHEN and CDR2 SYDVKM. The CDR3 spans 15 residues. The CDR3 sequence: CASKFWGTGANEQFF. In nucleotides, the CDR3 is TGTGCCAGCAAGTTTTGGGGAACCGGAGCTAATGAGCAGTTCTTC.

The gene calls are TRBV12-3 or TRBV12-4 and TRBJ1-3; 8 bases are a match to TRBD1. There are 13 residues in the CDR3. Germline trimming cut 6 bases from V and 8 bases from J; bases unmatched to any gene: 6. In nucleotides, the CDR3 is TGTGCCAGCAGGGGACAGGATAGGGACACCATATATTTT. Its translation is CASRGQDRDTIYF.

DNA of the CDR3: TGTGCCAGCAGTCGGTTTGGAGCGATGGATTCACCCCTCCACTTT. Protein product: CASSRFGAMDSPLHF. V usage is TRBV25-1 and J usage is TRBJ1-6, with D unresolved. This CDR3 is built from 15 residues. Germline CDR1 is MGHDK and CDR2 is SYGVNS. V was shortened by 5 bases and J by 8 bases, with 16 bases between the two germline ends.

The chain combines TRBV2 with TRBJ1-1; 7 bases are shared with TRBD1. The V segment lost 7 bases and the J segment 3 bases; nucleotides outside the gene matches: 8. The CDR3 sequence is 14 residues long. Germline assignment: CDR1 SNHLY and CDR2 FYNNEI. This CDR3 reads CASTEGQGDTEAFF. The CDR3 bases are TGTGCCAGCACCGAGGGTCAGGGGGACACTGAAGCTTTCTTT. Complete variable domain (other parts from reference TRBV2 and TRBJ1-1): EPEVTQTPSHQVTQMGQEVILRCVPISNHLYFYWYRQILGQKVEFLVSFYNNEISEKSEIFDDQFSVERPDGSNFTLKIRSTKLEDSAMYFCASTEGQGDTEAFFGQGTRLTVV.

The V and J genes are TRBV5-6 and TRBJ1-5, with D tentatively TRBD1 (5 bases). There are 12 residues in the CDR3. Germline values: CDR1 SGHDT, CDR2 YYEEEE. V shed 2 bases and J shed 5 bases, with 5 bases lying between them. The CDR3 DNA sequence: TGTGCCAGCAGCTTACAGGATCAGCCCCAGCATTTT. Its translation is CASSLQDQPQHF.

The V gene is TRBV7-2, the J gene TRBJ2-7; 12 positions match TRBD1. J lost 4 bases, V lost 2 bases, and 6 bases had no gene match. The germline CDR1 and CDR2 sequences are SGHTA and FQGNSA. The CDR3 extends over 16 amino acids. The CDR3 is CASSLSGTGGFYEQYF. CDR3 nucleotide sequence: TGTGCCAGCAGCTTATCCGGGACAGGGGGCTTTTACGAGCAGTACTTC.

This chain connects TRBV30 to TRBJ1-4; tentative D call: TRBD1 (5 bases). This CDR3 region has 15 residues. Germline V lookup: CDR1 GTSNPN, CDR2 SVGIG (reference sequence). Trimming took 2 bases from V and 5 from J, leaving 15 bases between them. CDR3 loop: CAWSRQTARNEKLFF. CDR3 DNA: TGTGCCTGGAGTAGACAGACCGCGAGAAATGAAAAACTGTTTTTT.

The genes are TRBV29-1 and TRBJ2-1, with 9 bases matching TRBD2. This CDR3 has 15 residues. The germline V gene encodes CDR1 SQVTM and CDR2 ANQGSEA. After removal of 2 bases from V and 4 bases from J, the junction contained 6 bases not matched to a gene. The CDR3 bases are TGCAGCGTTGAACGGGCGGGGGGGATTTACAATGAGCAGTTCTTC. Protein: CSVERAGGIYNEQFF.

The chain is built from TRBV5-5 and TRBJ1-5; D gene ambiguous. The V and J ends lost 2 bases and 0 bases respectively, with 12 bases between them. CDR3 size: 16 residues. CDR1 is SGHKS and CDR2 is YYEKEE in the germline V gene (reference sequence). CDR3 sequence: CASSLGFLNSNQPQHF. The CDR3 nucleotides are TGTGCCAGCAGCTTAGGATTCCTCAATAGCAATCAGCCCCAGCATTTT.

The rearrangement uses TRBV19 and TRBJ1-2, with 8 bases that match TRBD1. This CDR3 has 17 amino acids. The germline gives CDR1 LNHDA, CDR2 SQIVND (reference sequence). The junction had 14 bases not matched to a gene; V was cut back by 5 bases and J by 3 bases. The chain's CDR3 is CASSGGIAGGGYYGYTF. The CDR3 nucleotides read TGTGCCAGTAGTGGAGGAATTGCAGGGGGCGGTTACTATGGCTACACCTTC.

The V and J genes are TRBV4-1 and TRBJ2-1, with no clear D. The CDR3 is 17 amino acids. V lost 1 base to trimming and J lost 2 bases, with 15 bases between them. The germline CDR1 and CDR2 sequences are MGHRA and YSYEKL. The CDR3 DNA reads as TGCGCCAGCAGCCAAGCCGTGACTCCGTCACCCTACAATGAGCAGTTCTTC. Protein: CASSQAVTPSPYNEQFF.

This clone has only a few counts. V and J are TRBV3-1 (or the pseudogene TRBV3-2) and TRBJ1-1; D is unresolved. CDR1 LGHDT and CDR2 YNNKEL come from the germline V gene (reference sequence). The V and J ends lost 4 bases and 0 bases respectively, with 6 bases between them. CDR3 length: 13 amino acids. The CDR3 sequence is CASSPYMNTEAFF. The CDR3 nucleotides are TGTGCCAGCAGCCCGTATATGAACACTGAAGCTTTCTTT.

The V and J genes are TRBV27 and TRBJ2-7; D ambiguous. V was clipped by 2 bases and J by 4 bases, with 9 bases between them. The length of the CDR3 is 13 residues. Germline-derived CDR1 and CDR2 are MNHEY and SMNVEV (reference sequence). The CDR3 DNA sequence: TGTGCCAGCAGTTTACTTAACAGATACGAGCAGTACTTC. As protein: CASSLLNRYEQYF.